Each of the 5 T cell receptor beta chains below was sequenced from the same sample in a study of T cells in tumors after PD-1 blockade. TCRdb keeps only in-frame clones here, not all; method: immunoSEQ multiplex PCR. Here the sample spans some 13,000 clones, around 68% being singletons. The source was tumor tissue, collected after anti-PD-1 treatment. These receptors were taken from a human donor with cutaneous squamous cell carcinoma.

V usage is TRBV6-2 or TRBV6-3 and J usage is TRBJ2-7, with D possibly matching TRBD2 (5 bases). Trimming shortened V by 6 bases and J by 6 bases, and 12 bases separated the two germline ends. Germline lookup yields CDR1 MNHEY and CDR2 SVGEGT. This CDR3 is built from 12 residues. The CDR3 DNA follows: TGTGCCAGCAGCTTACGCCGGGGCGAGCAGTACTTC. It yields the protein CASSLRRGEQYF.

J is TRBJ2-1 and V is TRBV19; D ambiguous. Germline CDR1 LNHDA, CDR2 SQIVND (reference sequence). V lost 5 bases to trimming and J lost 0 bases, with 11 bases between them. The CDR3 loop spans 15 amino acids. The chain's CDR3 is CASSPTSSSYNEQFF. In DNA form, the CDR3 reads TGTGCCAGTAGTCCGACGTCTAGCTCCTACAATGAGCAGTTCTTC.

The chain is built from TRBV3-1 (or the pseudogene TRBV3-2) and TRBJ1-1; D gene uncertain. The CDR3 runs 13 residues. Germline V lookup: CDR1 LGHDT, CDR2 YNNKEL (reference sequence). V lost 2 bases and J lost 5, with 9 bases in between. Here the CDR3 DNA reads TGTGCCAGCAGCCAAATGCTGGGGACTGAAGCTTTCTTT. Protein sequence: CASSQMLGTEAFF.

This clone is classed as medium-sized. This chain connects TRBV19 to TRBJ2-5; D might be TRBD2 (6 bases). The CDR3 is made up of 13 amino acids. CDR1 is LNHDA, CDR2 SQIVND, per germline (reference sequence). Trimming removed 3 bases from V and 7 bases from J, with 12 bases in between. The CDR3 region has the DNA TGTGCCAGTAGTATTGGGGAGGCCGGGACCCAGTACTTC. Its translation is CASSIGEAGTQYF.

The chain carries TRBV4-1 and TRBJ2-5, with 13 bases fitting TRBD2. Looked up from germline, CDR1 is MGHRA and CDR2 is YSYEKL. The CDR3 has 16 amino acids. V shed 5 bases and J 4 bases; nucleotides not matched to a gene: 7. DNA of the CDR3: TGCGCCAGCAGCGACGGACTAGCGGGGGCCAGAGAGACCCAGTACTTC. Its translation: CASSDGLAGARETQYF.